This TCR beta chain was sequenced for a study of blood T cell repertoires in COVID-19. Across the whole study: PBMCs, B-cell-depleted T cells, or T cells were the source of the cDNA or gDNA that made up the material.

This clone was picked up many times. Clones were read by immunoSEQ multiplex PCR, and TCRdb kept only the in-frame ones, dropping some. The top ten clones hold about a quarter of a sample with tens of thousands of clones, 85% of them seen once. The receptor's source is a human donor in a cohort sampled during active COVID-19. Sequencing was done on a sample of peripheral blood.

The CDR3 bases are TGCGCCAGCAGCTTGGCCGCAGGCTACGAGCAGTACTTC. Encoded protein: CASSLAAGYEQYF. This chain links TRBV5-1 with TRBJ2-7, with unresolved D. The CDR3 is made up of 13 amino acids. Germline CDR1 and CDR2: SGHRS and YFSETQ. Trimming pared 0 bases from V and 3 bases from J, leaving 7 bases between.